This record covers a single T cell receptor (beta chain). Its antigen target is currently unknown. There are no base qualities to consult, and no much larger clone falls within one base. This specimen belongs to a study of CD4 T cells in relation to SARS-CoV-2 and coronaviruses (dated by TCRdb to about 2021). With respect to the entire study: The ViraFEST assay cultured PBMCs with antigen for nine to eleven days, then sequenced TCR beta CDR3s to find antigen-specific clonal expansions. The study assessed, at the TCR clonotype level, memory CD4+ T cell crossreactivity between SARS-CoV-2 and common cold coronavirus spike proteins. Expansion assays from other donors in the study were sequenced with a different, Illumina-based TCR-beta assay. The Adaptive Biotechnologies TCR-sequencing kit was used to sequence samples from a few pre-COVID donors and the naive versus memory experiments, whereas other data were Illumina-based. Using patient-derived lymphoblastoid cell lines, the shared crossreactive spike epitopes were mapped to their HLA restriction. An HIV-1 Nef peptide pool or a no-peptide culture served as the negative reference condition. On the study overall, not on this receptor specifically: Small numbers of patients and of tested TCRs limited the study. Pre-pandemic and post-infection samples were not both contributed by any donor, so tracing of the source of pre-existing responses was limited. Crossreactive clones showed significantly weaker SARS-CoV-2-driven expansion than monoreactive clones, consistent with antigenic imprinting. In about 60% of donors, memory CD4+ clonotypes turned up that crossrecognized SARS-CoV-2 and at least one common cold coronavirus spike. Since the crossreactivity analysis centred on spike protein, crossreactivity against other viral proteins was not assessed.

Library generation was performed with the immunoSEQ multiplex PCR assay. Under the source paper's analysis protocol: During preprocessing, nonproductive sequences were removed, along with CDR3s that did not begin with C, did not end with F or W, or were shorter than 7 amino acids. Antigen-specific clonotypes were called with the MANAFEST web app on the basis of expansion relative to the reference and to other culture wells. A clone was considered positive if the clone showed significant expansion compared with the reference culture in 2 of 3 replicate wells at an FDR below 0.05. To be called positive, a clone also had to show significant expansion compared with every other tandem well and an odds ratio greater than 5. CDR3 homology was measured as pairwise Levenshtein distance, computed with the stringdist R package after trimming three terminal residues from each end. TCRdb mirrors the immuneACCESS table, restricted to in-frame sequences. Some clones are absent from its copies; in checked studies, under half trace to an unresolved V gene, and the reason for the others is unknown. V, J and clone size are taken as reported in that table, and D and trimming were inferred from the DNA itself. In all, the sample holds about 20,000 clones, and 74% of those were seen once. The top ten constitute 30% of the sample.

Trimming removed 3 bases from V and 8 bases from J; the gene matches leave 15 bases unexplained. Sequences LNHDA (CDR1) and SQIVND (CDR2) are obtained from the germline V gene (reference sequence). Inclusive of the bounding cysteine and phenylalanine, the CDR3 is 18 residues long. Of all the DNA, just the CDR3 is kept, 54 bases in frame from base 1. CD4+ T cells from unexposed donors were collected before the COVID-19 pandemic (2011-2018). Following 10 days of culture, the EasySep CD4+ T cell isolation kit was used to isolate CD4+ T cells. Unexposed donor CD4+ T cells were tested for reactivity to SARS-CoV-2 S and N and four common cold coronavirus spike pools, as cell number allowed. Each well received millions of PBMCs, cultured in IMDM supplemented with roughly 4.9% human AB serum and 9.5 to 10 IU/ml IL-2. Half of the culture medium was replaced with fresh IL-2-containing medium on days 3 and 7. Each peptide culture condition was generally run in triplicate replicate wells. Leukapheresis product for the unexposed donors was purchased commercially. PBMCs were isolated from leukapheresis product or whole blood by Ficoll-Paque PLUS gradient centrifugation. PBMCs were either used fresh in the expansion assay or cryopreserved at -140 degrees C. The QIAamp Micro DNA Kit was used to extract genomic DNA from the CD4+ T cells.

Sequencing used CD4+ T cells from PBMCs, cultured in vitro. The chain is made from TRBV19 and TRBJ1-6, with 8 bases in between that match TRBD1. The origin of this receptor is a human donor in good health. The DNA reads TGTGCCAGTAGTATTTACGGGACAGGCGCTGGGGGTGATTCACCCCTCCACTTT. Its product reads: CASSIYGTGAGGDSPLHF.